This TCR beta chain originates from a study of vaccination and CD4 T cells after COVID-19. Study as a whole: Every culture used as a control got a CEFX pool, an HIV-1 Nef pool, or no peptide.

V was clipped by 3 bases and J by 4 bases, with 16 bases between them. The CDR3 runs 15 residues. Germline V CDR1 and CDR2: SGHVS, FNYEAQ. Treatment described: roughly 10-day PBMC culture with coronavirus spike peptide pools or control peptides (ViraFEST assay). A few million PBMCs per well were cultured with 8.5 to 10 IU/ml IL-2 and 9 to 10 ug/ml peptide pools. Cultured CD4+ T-cell DNA underwent Oncomine TCR Beta short-read sequencing. TCRdb fed the PCR reads into MiXCR, producing one record per CDR3 protein. The table includes about 4,400 distinct CDR3 sequences, more than 35% detected once. This clonotype came up a few times. Its specificity is unknown.

The chain employs TRBV7-6 and TRBJ2-7; D is tentatively TRBD1 or TRBD2 (5 bases each). The specimen was CD4+ T cells from blood, cultured in vitro, collected after SARS-CoV-2 vaccination. The TCR comes from a human donor who had recovered from COVID-19. CDR3 in amino acids: CASSFLPDGGYEQYF. CDR3 sequence (DNA): TGTGCCAGCAGCTTTCTTCCAGATGGGGGTTACGAGCAGTACTTC.